This T cell receptor beta chain originates from a study of T cells in Graves' hyperthyroidism and ophthalmopathy. Germline CDR1 and CDR2: SGHNT and YENEEA. The CDR3 loop spans 15 amino acids. With V trimmed by 7 bases and J by 5 bases, 8 bases remained unmatched. Uncontrolled infection, other autoimmune disease, pregnancy or lactation disqualified patients from enrolment. Many counts were recorded for this clonotype. RNA transcripts served as the template for amplifying TCR beta CDR3 regions. HTBI primers drove first-round RT-PCR of the TCR CDR3. One entry per CDR3 protein, called by TCRdb with MiXCR from the multiplex PCR reads. The profile shows 500,000 to 650,000 distinct CDR3 sequences, approximately 14% of them singletons.

The rearrangement links TRBV11-3 to TRBJ2-1, with TRBD2 matching 10 bases. The sequencing sample was made of blood. The sequence was collected from a woman in her forties or fifties with Graves' ophthalmopathy. DNA of the CDR3: TGTGCCAGCACCCTACTAGCGGGGATAAACAATGAGCAGTTCTTC. Protein: CASTLLAGINNEQFF.